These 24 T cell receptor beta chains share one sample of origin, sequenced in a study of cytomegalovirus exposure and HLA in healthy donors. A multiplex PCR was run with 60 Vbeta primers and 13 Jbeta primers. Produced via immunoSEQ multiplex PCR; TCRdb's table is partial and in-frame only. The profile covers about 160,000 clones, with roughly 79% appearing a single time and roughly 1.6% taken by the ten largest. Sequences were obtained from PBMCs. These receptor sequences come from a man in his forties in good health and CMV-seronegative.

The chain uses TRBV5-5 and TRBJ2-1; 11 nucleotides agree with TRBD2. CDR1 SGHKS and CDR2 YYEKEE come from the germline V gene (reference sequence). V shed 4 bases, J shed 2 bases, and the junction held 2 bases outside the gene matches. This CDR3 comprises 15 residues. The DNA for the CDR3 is TGTGCCAGCAGCCGGGGACTAGCGGCCTACAATGAGCAGTTCTTC. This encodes CASSRGLAAYNEQFF.

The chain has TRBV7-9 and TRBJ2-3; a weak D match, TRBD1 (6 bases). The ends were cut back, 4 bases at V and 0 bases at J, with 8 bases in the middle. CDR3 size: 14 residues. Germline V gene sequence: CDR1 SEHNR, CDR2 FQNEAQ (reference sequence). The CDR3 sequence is CASSSGVSTDTQYF. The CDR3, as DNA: TGTGCCAGCAGCTCAGGGGTCAGCACAGATACGCAGTATTTT.

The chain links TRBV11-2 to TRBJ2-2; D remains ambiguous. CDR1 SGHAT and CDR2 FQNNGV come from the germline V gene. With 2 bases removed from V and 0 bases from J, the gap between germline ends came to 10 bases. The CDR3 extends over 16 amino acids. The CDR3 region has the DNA TGTGCCAGCAGCTTAAGTCGCCAGTCGAACACCGGGGAGCTGTTTTTT. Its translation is CASSLSRQSNTGELFF.

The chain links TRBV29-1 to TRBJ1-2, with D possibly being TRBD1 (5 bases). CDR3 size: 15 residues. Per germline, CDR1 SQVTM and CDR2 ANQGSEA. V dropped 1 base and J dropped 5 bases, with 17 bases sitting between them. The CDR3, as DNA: TGCAGCGTTGAAGTCCGGGTCGGGGGGGGTTATGGCTACACCTTC. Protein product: CSVEVRVGGGYGYTF.

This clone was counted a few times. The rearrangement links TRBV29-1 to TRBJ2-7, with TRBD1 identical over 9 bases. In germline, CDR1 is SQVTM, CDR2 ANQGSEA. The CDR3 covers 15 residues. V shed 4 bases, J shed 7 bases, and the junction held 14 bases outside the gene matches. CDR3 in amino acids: CSVGGRQGDSDEQYF. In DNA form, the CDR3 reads TGCAGCGTTGGAGGGAGACAGGGGGATTCAGATGAGCAGTACTTC.

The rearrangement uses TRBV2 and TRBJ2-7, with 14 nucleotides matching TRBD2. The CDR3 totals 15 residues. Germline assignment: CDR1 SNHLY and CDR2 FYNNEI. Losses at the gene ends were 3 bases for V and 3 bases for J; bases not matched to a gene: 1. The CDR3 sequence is CASSEGTSGSYEQYF. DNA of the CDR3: TGTGCCAGCAGTGAGGGGACTAGCGGGAGCTACGAGCAGTACTTC. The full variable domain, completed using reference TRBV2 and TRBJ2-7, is EPEVTQTPSHQVTQMGQEVILRCVPISNHLYFYWYRQILGQKVEFLVSFYNNEISEKSEIFDDQFSVERPDGSNFTLKIRSTKLEDSAMYFCASSEGTSGSYEQYFGPGTRLTVT.

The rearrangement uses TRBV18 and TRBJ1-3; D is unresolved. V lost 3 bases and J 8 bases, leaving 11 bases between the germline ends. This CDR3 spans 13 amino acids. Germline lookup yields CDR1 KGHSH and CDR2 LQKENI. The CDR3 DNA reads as TGTGCCAGCTCACCCTCGGGGAGAGACACCATATATTTT. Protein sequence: CASSPSGRDTIYF.

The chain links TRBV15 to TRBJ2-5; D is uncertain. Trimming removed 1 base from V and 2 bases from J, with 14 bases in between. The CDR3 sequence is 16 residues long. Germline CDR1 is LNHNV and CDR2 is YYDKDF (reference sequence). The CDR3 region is CATSRGRQTKQETQYF. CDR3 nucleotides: TGTGCCACCAGCAGAGGCAGGCAAACAAAACAAGAGACCCAGTACTTC.

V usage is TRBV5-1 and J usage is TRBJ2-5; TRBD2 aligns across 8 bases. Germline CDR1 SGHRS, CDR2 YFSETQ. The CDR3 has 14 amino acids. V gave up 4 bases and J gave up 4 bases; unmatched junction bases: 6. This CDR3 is CASSLLLAGETQYF. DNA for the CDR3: TGCGCCAGCAGCCTCCTCCTAGCGGGAGAGACCCAGTACTTC.

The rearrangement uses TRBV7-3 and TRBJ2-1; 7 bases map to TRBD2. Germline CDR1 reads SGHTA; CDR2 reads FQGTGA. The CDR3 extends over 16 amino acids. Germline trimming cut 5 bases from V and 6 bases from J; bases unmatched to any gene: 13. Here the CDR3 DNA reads TGTGCCAGCAGCGTAGGTGTTGCGGGAGTGGGCAATGAGCAGTTCTTC. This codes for CASSVGVAGVGNEQFF.

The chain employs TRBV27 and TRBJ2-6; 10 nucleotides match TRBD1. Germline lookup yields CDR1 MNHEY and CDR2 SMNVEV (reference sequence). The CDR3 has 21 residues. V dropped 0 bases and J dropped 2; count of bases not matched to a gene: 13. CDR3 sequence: CASSLSVRPGQGGTGANVLTF. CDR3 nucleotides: TGTGCCAGCAGTTTATCAGTGCGTCCCGGACAGGGGGGGACTGGGGCCAACGTCCTGACTTTC. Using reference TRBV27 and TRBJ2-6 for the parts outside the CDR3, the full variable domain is EAQVTQNPRYLITVTGKKLTVTCSQNMNHEYMSWYRQDPGLGLRQIYYSMNVEVTDKGDVPEGYKVSRKEKRNFPLILESPSPNQTSLYFCASSLSVRPGQGGTGANVLTFGAGSRLTVL.

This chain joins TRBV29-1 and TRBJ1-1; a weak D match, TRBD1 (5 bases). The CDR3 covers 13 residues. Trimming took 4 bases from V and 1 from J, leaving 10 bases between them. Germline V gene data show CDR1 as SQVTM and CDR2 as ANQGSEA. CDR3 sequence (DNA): TGCAGCGTTGTAGCCAGGGCGAACACTGAAGCTTTCTTT. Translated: CSVVARANTEAFF.

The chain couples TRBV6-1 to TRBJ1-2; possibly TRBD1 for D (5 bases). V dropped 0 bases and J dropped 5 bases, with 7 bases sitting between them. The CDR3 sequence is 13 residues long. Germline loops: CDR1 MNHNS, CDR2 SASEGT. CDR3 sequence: CASSEATVYGYTF. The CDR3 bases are TGTGCCAGCAGTGAAGCGACAGTTTATGGCTACACCTTC.

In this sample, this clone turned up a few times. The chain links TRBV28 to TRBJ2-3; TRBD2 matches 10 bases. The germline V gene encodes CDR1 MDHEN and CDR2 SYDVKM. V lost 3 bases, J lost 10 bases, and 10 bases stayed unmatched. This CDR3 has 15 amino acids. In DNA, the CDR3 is TGTGCCAGCAGTTTGTCTAGCGGGAGCCTAACCGCGCAGTATTTT. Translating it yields CASSLSSGSLTAQYF.

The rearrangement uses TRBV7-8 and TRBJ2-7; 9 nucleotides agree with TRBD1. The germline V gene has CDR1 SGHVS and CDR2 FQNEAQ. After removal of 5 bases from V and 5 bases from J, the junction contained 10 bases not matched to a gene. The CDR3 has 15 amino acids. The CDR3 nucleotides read TGTGCCAGCAGCCTGGCCGGGACAGGGCCCCACGAGCAGTACGTC. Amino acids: CASSLAGTGPHEQYV.

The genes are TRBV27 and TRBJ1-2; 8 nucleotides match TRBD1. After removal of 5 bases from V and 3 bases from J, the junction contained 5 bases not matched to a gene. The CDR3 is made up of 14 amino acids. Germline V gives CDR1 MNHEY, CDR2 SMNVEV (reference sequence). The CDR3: CASSGQGLDYGYTF. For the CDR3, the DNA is TGTGCCAGCAGTGGACAGGGCCTCGACTATGGCTACACCTTC.

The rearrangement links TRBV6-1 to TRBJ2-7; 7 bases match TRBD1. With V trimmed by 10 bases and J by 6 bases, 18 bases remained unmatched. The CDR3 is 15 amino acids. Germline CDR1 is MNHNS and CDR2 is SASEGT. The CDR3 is CATQTGFLLQLEQYV. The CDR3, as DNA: TGTGCCACACAGACAGGGTTTCTCCTTCAACTCGAGCAGTACGTC.

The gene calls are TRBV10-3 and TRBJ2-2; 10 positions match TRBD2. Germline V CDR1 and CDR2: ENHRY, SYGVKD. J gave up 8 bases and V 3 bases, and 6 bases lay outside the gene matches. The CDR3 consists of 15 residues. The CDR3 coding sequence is TGTGCCATCAGTGAAAGCACTAGCGGGAATGGGGAGCTGTTTTTT. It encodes CAISESTSGNGELFF.

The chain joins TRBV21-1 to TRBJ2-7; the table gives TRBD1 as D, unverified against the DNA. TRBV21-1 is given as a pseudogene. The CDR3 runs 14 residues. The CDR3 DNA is TGTGCCAGCAGCAGTTCCTTGACAGGTTACGAGCAGTACTTC. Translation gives CASSSSLTGYEQYF.

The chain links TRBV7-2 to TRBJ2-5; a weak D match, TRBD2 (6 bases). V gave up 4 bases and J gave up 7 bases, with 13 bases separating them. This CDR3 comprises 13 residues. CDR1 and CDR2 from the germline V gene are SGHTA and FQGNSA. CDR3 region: CASSWTHGGTQYF. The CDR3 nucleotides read TGTGCCAGCAGCTGGACTCACGGGGGGACCCAGTACTTC.

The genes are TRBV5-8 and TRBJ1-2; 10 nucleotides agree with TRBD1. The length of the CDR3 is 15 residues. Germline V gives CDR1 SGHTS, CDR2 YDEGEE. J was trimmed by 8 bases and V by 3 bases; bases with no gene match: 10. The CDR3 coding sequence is TGTGCCAGCAGCTGGGATGGACAGGGGGGAAGCGGCTACACCTTC. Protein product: CASSWDGQGGSGYTF.

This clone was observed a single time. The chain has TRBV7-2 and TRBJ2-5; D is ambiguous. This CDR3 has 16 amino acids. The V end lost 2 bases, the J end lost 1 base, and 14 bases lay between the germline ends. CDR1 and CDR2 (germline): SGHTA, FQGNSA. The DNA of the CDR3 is TGTGCCAGCAGCTTAAGTGTAATCGGCGGCCAAGAGACCCAGTACTTC. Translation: CASSLSVIGGQETQYF.

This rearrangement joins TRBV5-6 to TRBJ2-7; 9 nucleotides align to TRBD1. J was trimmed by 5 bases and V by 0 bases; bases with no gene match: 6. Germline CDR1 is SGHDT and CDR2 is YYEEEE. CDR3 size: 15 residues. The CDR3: CASSLGDRDYNEQYF. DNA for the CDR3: TGTGCCAGCAGCTTGGGGGACAGGGATTATAACGAGCAGTACTTC. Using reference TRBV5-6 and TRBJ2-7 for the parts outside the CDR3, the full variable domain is DAGVTQSPTHLIKTRGQQVTLRCSPKSGHDTVSWYQQALGQGPQFIFQYYEEEERQRGNFPDRFSGHQFPNYSSELNVNALLLGDSALYLCASSLGDRDYNEQYFGPGTRLTVT.

The CDR3 DNA sequence: TGTGCAAGTCGCTCGACCGGGACAGGGGAGATTGATACGCAGTATTTT. Amino acid sequence: CASRSTGTGEIDTQYF. The chain joins TRBV12-2 to TRBJ2-3; the table's D call, TRBD1, was not checked against the DNA. TRBV12-2 is a pseudogene. The CDR3 totals 16 residues.